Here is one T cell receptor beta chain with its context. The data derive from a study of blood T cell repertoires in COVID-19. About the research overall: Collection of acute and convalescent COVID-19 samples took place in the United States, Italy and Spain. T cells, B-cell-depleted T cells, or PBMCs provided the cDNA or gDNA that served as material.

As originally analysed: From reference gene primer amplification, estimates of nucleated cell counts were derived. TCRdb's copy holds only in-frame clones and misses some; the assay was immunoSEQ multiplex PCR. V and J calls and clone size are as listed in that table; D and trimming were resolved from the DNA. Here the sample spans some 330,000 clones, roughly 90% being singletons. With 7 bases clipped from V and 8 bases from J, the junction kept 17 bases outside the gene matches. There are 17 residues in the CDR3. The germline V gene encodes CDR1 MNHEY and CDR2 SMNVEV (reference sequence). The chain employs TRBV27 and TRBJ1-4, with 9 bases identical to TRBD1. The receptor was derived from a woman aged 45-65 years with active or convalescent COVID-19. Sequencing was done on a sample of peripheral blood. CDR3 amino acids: CASTESRNRGRYEKLFF. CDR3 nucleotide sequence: TGTGCCAGCACCGAATCCCGGAACAGGGGGCGATACGAAAAACTGTTTTTT. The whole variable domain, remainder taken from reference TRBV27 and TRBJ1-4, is EAQVTQNPRYLITVTGKKLTVTCSQNMNHEYMSWYRQDPGLGLRQIYYSMNVEVTDKGDVPEGYKVSRKEKRNFPLILESPSPNQTSLYFCASTESRNRGRYEKLFFGSGTQLSVL.